This T cell receptor (beta chain) originates from a study of OX40 agonist ivuxolimab in advanced cancers. In the study overall: At doses from 0.01 to 10 mg/kg, patients were given intravenous ivuxolimab every 2 weeks. Prior checkpoint blockade (anti-PD-1, anti-PD-L1 or anti-CTLA-4) was permitted; around 39% had it.

General study findings and limits: Among the lowest levels of clonal expansion were found in partial responders at 0.1-3.0 mg/kg.

As concerns this clone: Antigen unknown.

TCRdb's copy holds only in-frame clones and misses some; the assay was immunoSEQ multiplex PCR. The sample has over 100,000 clones, 75% to 90% seen once; the top ten hold 0.55%. No patient had autoimmune disease or received systemic immunosuppression. The sequencing here drew on CD4+ or CD8+ T cells sorted from blood, taken in a trial of the OX40 agonist ivuxolimab. This TCR was sampled from an adult with an advanced solid tumor such as melanoma, head and neck, liver or kidney cancer.

The chain's CDR3 is CASSTDRADGYTF. CDR3 bases: TGTGCCAGCAGCACGGACAGGGCAGATGGCTACACCTTC. The rearrangement links TRBV7-9 to TRBJ1-2; 8 bases line up with TRBD1. The germline CDR1 and CDR2 sequences are SEHNR and FQNEAQ (reference sequence). Trimming took 5 bases from V and 6 from J; bases not matched to a gene: 5. CDR3 length: 13 residues.